These 5 T cell receptor beta chains originate from one sample sequenced in a study of T cell repertoires in ileal Crohn's disease. The protocol was immunoSEQ multiplex PCR, while the TCRdb copy is restricted to in-frame clones and leaves out a portion. The sample has roughly 3,700 clones; around three quarters are singletons. Sequencing was carried out using ileal tissue. These receptor sequences come from an adult with Crohn's disease.

This chain links TRBV30 with TRBJ1-4; D unclear. The CDR3 covers 13 residues. Germline-derived CDR1 and CDR2 are GTSNPN and SVGIG (reference sequence). Trimming removed 1 base at V and 2 bases at J, with 5 bases between. The CDR3 reads CAWSGGTNEKLFF. CDR3 sequence (DNA): TGTGCCTGGAGTGGCGGGACTAATGAAAAACTGTTTTTT. Combining the CDR3 with reference TRBV30 and TRBJ1-4 gives the whole variable domain SQTIHQWPATLVQPVGSPLSLECTVEGTSNPNLYWYRQAAGRGLQLLFYSVGIGQISSEVPQNLSASRPQDRQFILSSKKLLLSDSGFYLCAWSGGTNEKLFFGSGTQLSVL.

For this clone: No DNA is shown, since the ends of the CDR3 on it are uncertain; the CDR3 is the one TCRdb lists. V and J are TRBV30 and TRBJ1-3; TRBD1 is taken as the D call from the table, unchecked against the DNA. Germline V gene data show CDR1 as GTSNPN and CDR2 as SVGIG (reference sequence). The CDR3 comprises 13 residues, both ends counted. The CDR3: CAWSFGSGNTIYF.

This clone was seen a handful of times. The chain uses TRBV4-1 and TRBJ2-7; 12 bases map to TRBD1. The CDR3 covers 16 residues. Germline loops: CDR1 MGHRA, CDR2 YSYEKL. After removal of 1 base from V and 7 bases from J, the junction contained 8 bases not matched to a gene. CDR3 region: CASSQGPGQGAREQYF. CDR3 nucleotide sequence: TGCGCCAGCAGCCAAGGTCCGGGACAGGGGGCAAGGGAGCAGTACTTC.

The rearrangement uses TRBV7-9 and TRBJ1-5; 10 bases are shared with TRBD1. The CDR3 spans 16 residues. The germline V gene has CDR1 SEHNR and CDR2 FQNEAQ (reference sequence). J lost 7 bases, V lost 3 bases, and 9 bases had no gene match. The CDR3, as DNA: TGTGCCAGCAGCTTGTGGACTGGGACAGGGGAACAGCCCCAGCATTTT. This codes for CASSLWTGTGEQPQHF.

The chain joins TRBV25-1 to TRBJ2-2; D unresolved. V shed 1 base and J shed 7 bases, with 16 bases lying between them. The CDR3 runs 16 residues. Germline V gene lookup returns CDR1 MGHDK and CDR2 SYGVNS. Here the CDR3 DNA reads TGTGCCAGCAGTGAATGGGCCCGGTCAGTGGGCGGGGAGCTGTTTTTT. This gives the protein CASSEWARSVGGELFF.